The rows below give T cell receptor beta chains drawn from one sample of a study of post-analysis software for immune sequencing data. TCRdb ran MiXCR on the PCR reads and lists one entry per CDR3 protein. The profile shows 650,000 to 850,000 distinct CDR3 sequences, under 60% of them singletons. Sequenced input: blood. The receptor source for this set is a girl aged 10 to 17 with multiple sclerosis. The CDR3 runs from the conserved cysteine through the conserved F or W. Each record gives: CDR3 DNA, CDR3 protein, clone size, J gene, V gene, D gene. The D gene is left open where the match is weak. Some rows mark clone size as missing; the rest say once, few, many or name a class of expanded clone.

CDR3nt: TGTGCCAGCAGATCTAGCGGGACGGGGGAGCTGTTTTTT
CDR3aa: CASRSSGTGELFF
abundance: NA
j_gene: TRBJ2-2
v_gene: TRBV6-2/TRBV6-3
d_gene: TRBD2

CDR3nt: TGCAGTGCTACCCGACTAGCGGGAGTTACTGAGCAGTTCTTC
CDR3aa: CSATRLAGVTEQFF
abundance: NA
j_gene: TRBJ2-1
v_gene: TRBV20-1
d_gene: TRBD2

CDR3nt: TGTGCCAGCAGCTTAGCAACGGGACTAGCGGGAATCTCCTACGAGCAGTACTTC
CDR3aa: CASSLATGLAGISYEQYF
abundance: once
j_gene: TRBJ2-7
v_gene: TRBV7-8
d_gene: TRBD2

CDR3nt: TGCAGTGCTAGAGACAGGCTGAGGGAGGAGACCCAGTACTTC
CDR3aa: CSARDRLREETQYF
abundance: NA
j_gene: TRBJ2-5
v_gene: TRBV20-1
d_gene: NA

CDR3nt: TGTGCCAGCAGTTTAGGAATTAGTGGCGATGAGCAGTTCTTC
CDR3aa: CASSLGISGDEQFF
abundance: NA
j_gene: TRBJ2-1
v_gene: TRBV12-3/TRBV12-4
d_gene: NA

CDR3nt: TGTGCCAGCAGCCTAGGGGCAGCGAATGAGCAGTTCTTC
CDR3aa: CASSLGAANEQFF
abundance: few
j_gene: TRBJ2-1
v_gene: TRBV6-5
d_gene: NA

CDR3nt: TGCGCCAGCAGCTTCAATGTTAATGAAAAACTGTTTTTT
CDR3aa: CASSFNVNEKLFF
abundance: NA
j_gene: TRBJ1-4
v_gene: TRBV5-1
d_gene: NA

CDR3nt: TGTGCCAGCAGTGAGTCGGCAGGGCTGAATCAGCCCCAGCATTTT
CDR3aa: CASSESAGLNQPQHF
abundance: NA
j_gene: TRBJ1-5
v_gene: TRBV6-4
d_gene: NA

CDR3nt: TGTGCCAGCTGCGACAGGGGGTGGACTGAAGCTTTCTTT
CDR3aa: CASCDRGWTEAFF
abundance: NA
j_gene: TRBJ1-1
v_gene: TRBV12-3/TRBV12-4
d_gene: TRBD1

CDR3nt: TGCGCCAGCAGCCGGGACGGCTACGAGCAGTACTTC
CDR3aa: CASSRDGYEQYF
abundance: many
j_gene: TRBJ2-7
v_gene: TRBV4-1
d_gene: NA

CDR3nt: TGCGCCAGCAGCCAAGATCCAGCGGGAGGAGCAGATACGCAGTATTTT
CDR3aa: CASSQDPAGGADTQYF
abundance: few
j_gene: TRBJ2-3
v_gene: TRBV4-1
d_gene: TRBD2

CDR3nt: TGTGCCATCAGTGCGGGACAGGGTAACTATGGCTACACCTTC
CDR3aa: CAISAGQGNYGYTF
abundance: few
j_gene: TRBJ1-2
v_gene: TRBV10-3
d_gene: TRBD1

CDR3nt: TGCGCCAGCAGCCAAGATTATCAGGGCCGGGAGACCCAGTACTTC
CDR3aa: CASSQDYQGRETQYF
abundance: NA
j_gene: TRBJ2-5
v_gene: TRBV4-3
d_gene: NA

CDR3nt: TGCAGCGTTTTGAAGCTAGGGGGAACGGTCTACGAGCAGTACTTC
CDR3aa: CSVLKLGGTVYEQYF
abundance: few
j_gene: TRBJ2-7
v_gene: TRBV29-1
d_gene: NA

CDR3nt: TGTGCCAGCAGCCAAGATCCGTCCAGGGAAGAGACCCAGTACTTC
CDR3aa: CASSQDPSREETQYF
abundance: NA
j_gene: TRBJ2-5
v_gene: TRBV4-2
d_gene: NA

CDR3nt: TGTGCCAGCTCACGTAGCAATCAGCCCCAGCATTTT
CDR3aa: CASSRSNQPQHF
abundance: few
j_gene: TRBJ1-5
v_gene: TRBV7-2
d_gene: NA

CDR3nt: TGTGCCAGCAGCCTGGGGATCCCAAAGGGGACAGATACGCAGTATTTT
CDR3aa: CASSLGIPKGTDTQYF
abundance: NA
j_gene: TRBJ2-3
v_gene: TRBV14
d_gene: NA

CDR3nt: TGCAGTGCTAGAGAGAACAGGGTTCCGGGCGAGCAGTACTTC
CDR3aa: CSARENRVPGEQYF
abundance: NA
j_gene: TRBJ2-7
v_gene: TRBV20-1
d_gene: NA

CDR3nt: TGTGCCAGCAGCCAAGCCAGGGGCTATGGCTACACCTTC
CDR3aa: CASSQARGYGYTF
abundance: NA
j_gene: TRBJ1-2
v_gene: TRBV4-2
d_gene: NA

CDR3nt: TGTGCCAGCAGGCTAGACAGGACCTGGAACACTGAAGCTTTCTTT
CDR3aa: CASRLDRTWNTEAFF
abundance: NA
j_gene: TRBJ1-1
v_gene: TRBV12-3/TRBV12-4
d_gene: NA

CDR3nt: TGTGCCAGCAGTGTGGGAGTGGCGGCCAACACCGGGGAGCTGTTTTTT
CDR3aa: CASSVGVAANTGELFF
abundance: NA
j_gene: TRBJ2-2
v_gene: TRBV6-4
d_gene: NA

CDR3nt: TGTGCCAGCAGCTCGGTGGGAGGGGCCTCACCCCTCCACTTT
CDR3aa: CASSSVGGASPLHF
abundance: NA
j_gene: TRBJ1-6
v_gene: TRBV7-8
d_gene: NA

CDR3nt: TGCAGTGCCGCAGGGGACCACGAGCAGTACTTC
CDR3aa: CSAAGDHEQYF
abundance: few
j_gene: TRBJ2-7
v_gene: TRBV20-1
d_gene: NA

CDR3nt: TGTGCCAACAGTTCTCTTAACGGGGGACAGATTAGCTCCTACGAGCAGTACTTC
CDR3aa: CANSSLNGGQISSYEQYF
abundance: NA
j_gene: TRBJ2-7
v_gene: TRBV27
d_gene: NA

CDR3nt: TGTGCCAGCAGCTTCGGGACTAGCGGGATGGGGGATACGCAGTATTTT
CDR3aa: CASSFGTSGMGDTQYF
abundance: NA
j_gene: TRBJ2-3
v_gene: TRBV7-9
d_gene: TRBD2

CDR3nt: TGTGCCAGCAGCCCTAGGGACAGGGCCGCCGTATCCTCAGATACGCAGTATTTT
CDR3aa: CASSPRDRAAVSSDTQYF
abundance: once
j_gene: TRBJ2-3
v_gene: TRBV27
d_gene: TRBD1

CDR3nt: TGTGCCAGCAAGACGGTATTGGGAGATACGCAGTATTTT
CDR3aa: CASKTVLGDTQYF
abundance: NA
j_gene: TRBJ2-3
v_gene: TRBV27
d_gene: NA

CDR3nt: TGCAGCGTTGGTGCAGAACATTACGAGCAGTACTTC
CDR3aa: CSVGAEHYEQYF
abundance: NA
j_gene: TRBJ2-7
v_gene: TRBV29-1
d_gene: NA

CDR3nt: TGCAGTGCTAGCGGCGAGGGCACTAACTATGGCTACACCTTC
CDR3aa: CSASGEGTNYGYTF
abundance: NA
j_gene: TRBJ1-2
v_gene: TRBV20-1
d_gene: NA

CDR3nt: TGCAGCGTTGATATGACTGGCACTGAAGCTTTCTTT
CDR3aa: CSVDMTGTEAFF
abundance: NA
j_gene: TRBJ1-1
v_gene: TRBV29-1
d_gene: NA

CDR3nt: TGTGCCAGCAGCCCCAGGGGGCAGAAGATAGAAGGCTACACCTTC
CDR3aa: CASSPRGQKIEGYTF
abundance: NA
j_gene: TRBJ1-2
v_gene: TRBV9
d_gene: TRBD1

CDR3nt: TGTGCCAGCAGCCCCCTAGCGGGGTTGGGCACAGATACGCAGTATTTT
CDR3aa: CASSPLAGLGTDTQYF
abundance: NA
j_gene: TRBJ2-3
v_gene: TRBV6-5
d_gene: TRBD2